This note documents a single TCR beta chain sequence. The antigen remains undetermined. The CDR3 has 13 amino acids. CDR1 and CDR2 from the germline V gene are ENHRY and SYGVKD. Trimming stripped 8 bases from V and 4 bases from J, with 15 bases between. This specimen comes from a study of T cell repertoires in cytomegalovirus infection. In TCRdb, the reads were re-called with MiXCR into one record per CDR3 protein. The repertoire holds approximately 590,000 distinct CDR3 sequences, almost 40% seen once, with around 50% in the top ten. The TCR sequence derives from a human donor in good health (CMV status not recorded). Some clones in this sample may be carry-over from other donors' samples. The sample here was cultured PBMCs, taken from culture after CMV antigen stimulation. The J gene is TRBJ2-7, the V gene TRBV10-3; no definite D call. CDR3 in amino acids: CAIAPEPYYEQYF. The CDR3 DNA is TGTGCCATCGCCCCAGAGCCTTATTACGAGCAGTACTTC.